This TCR beta chain was captured by sequencing in a study of CD8+ T cells in alopecia areata (dated by TCRdb to the late 2010s). For context, the study as a whole: Treated patients were enrolled in an open-label pilot trial of oral tofacitinib at 5 to 10 mg twice daily for moderate-to-severe alopecia areata. Tofacitinib was given for 6 to 18 months, followed by 6 months of follow-up off drug to assess delayed response and recurrence. For the treated patients, the SALT score, which quantifies what percentage of scalp surface area is affected, served as the measure of disease severity. The study used high-throughput TCRbeta sequencing to examine T cell clonal expansion in alopecia areata, in both the C3H/HeJ mouse model and human patients. In humans, TCRbeta sequencing was performed on scalp tissue and on sorted CD4+ and CD8+ peripheral blood T cells from healthy controls and from patients with patchy or totalis/universalis alopecia areata. Tofacitinib-treated patients had biopsies at baseline and at 4 and 24 weeks of treatment, with a later scalp biopsy in several patients. Clonality in the scalp was compared among normal scalp (n=4), patchy alopecia areata scalp (n=8), and alopecia totalis/universalis scalp (n=8). RNA came from the PAXgene miRNA kit for fixed scalp, the miRNeasy kit for PBMCs, and the RNeasy kit for mouse skin. TCRbeta CDR3 regions were amplified by immunoSEQ multiplex PCR using 35 Vbeta forward and 13 Jbeta reverse primers. General study outcomes and caveats: Lesional scalp, especially in alopecia totalis/universalis, showed higher clonality and more expanded CD8+ clones than normal scalp, suggesting antigenic drive. Tofacitinib significantly lowered scalp clonality and the number of expanded CD8+ clones among the top 100 scalp clones. Because the treated cohort was small and included a single nonresponder, larger studies are needed to assess links between baseline CD8+ expansion and response. Unlike mouse skin, where gammadelta T cells dominate, normal human skin contains resident alphabeta T cells that get sequenced too, which complicates analysis of the scalp TCR repertoire. During tofacitinib treatment, many expanded lesional clones remained in scalp and blood, and this persistence may partly explain relapse after treatment is stopped. Shared TCR sequences between patients were less evident than in mice, which may be partly attributable to HLA diversity in the patient population.

For CDR1 and CDR2, the germline V gene lists MGHRA and YSYEKL. The CDR3, cysteine through phenylalanine, is 13 amino acids long. Kept here is only the CDR3 DNA, which spans 39 bases and is read in frame from base 1. V is reduced by 1 base and J by 9 bases, leaving a spacing of 11 bases between them. About this clone: It has no known antigen specificity. Base-call qualities are not available, and no considerably larger clone is one nucleotide away.

The time point label for this specimen denotes: less than five weeks on oral tofacitinib. The sample's treatment or condition, from its label and the paper: oral pan-JAK inhibitor, 5-10 mg twice daily. Peripheral blood and lesional scalp punch biopsies were obtained from patients with alopecia areata. PBMCs were isolated by density centrifugation and stained for CD3, CD4 and CD8, and CD4+ and CD8+ T cells were sorted on a FACSAria. The library came from the immunoSEQ multiplex PCR assay. RNA was extracted from all samples and reverse transcribed into cDNA as template for TCR sequencing. SuperScript III was used for first-strand cDNA synthesis, primed with a 2:1 mix of oligo-dT and random hexamers. A synthetic immune receptor repertoire was used to gauge amplification bias, and whatever bias remained was removed computationally. The original pipeline was this. Raw reads were preprocessed to remove errors, and CDR3 was defined by IMGT conventions from the conserved cysteine to phenylalanine. Clonality was calculated as 1 minus Shannon entropy normalized by log2 of the number of productive unique TCRs. Scalp TCRbeta sequences were cross-referenced with sorted blood CD4 and CD8 repertoires so that the CD4 or CD8 identity of scalp clones could be inferred. TCRdb stores this immuneACCESS table with in-frame sequences only. Part of the clones is absent; in the studies checked, under half of the shortfall reflects unresolved V genes, and no reason is known for the rest. V and J calls and clone size are those listed in that table; D and trimming were worked out from the DNA. This sample is represented by approximately 200,000 clones; 45% to 65% of them were singletons. Approximately 0.69% of the sample is held by the ten biggest clonotypes.

The sequence was obtained from a human donor with alopecia areata. The sequencing used CD4+ T cells sorted from blood, collected at week 4, from a patient treated with tofacitinib. Recombination linked TRBV4-1 to TRBJ2-3, with the D gene call left open. The nucleotide sequence reads TGCGCCAGCAGCCAAGGAGACCCCAACACGCAGTATTTT. This gives the protein CASSQGDPNTQYF.